A single sample gave rise to the 16 T cell receptor beta chains below, sequenced in a study of naive and memory T cell subsets. Four PCR rounds used nested alpha and beta constant region primers plus the SP2 primer. TCRdb passed the 5' RACE reads through MiXCR, listing each CDR3 protein once. This sample has over 45,000 distinct CDR3 sequences, with over 6% found just once. An oligonucleotide containing a UMI was ligated to the 3' end of TCR cDNA. Receptor source: a female donor in good health.

This clonotype was counted at least ten times. This chain uses TRBV11-3 with TRBJ2-3; 7 bases map to TRBD1. The germline V gene has CDR1 SGHNT and CDR2 YENEEA. CDR3 size: 15 residues. The J segment lost 1 base and the V segment lost 2 bases, leaving 3 bases of the junction unmatched. The CDR3 spells CASSLSGGRTDTQYF. In DNA, the CDR3 is TGTGCCAGCAGCTTATCAGGGGGACGCACAGATACGCAGTATTTT. The full variable domain, its missing parts supplied by reference TRBV11-3 and TRBJ2-3, is EAGVVQSPRYKIIEKKQPVAFWCNPISGHNTLYWYLQNLGQGPELLIRYENEEAVDDSQLPKDRFSAERLKGVDSTLKIQPAELGDSAVYLCASSLSGGRTDTQYFGPGTRLTVL.

The gene calls are TRBV10-3 and TRBJ2-5; 8 bases align to TRBD2. The V segment lost 8 bases and the J segment 1 base; nucleotides outside the gene matches: 3. The CDR3 sequence is 13 residues long. Germline assignment: CDR1 ENHRY and CDR2 SYGVKD. DNA of the CDR3: TGTGCCATCGCGGCGGGGGGCCAAGAGACCCAGTACTTC. Its protein is CAIAAGGQETQYF.

This clonotype was detected only a few times. The rearrangement links TRBV11-2 to TRBJ2-2; D call uncertain. V lost 3 bases to trimming and J lost 1 base, with 6 bases between them. Germline V gene sequence: CDR1 SGHAT, CDR2 FQNNGV. The CDR3 length is 14 residues. The CDR3 DNA is TGTGCCAGCAGCTTGTCCAGGAACACCGGGGAGCTGTTTTTT. Encoded protein: CASSLSRNTGELFF.

Many counts were recorded for this clonotype. This CDR3 reads CASSGTDNQPQHF. The CDR3 coding sequence is TGTGCCAGCAGTGGGACAGACAATCAGCCCCAGCATTTT. V gene TRBV6-1 combines with J gene TRBJ1-5; D is possibly TRBD1 (6 bases). Germline lookup yields CDR1 MNHNS and CDR2 SASEGT. CDR3 length: 13 amino acids. The germline V and J ends were trimmed by 4 bases and 3 bases, with 7 bases remaining between them.

This clonotype has a count of ten or more. The V and J genes are TRBV7-3 and TRBJ2-3, with 12 bases matching TRBD2. CDR1 SGHTA and CDR2 FQGTGA come from the germline V gene. V was clipped by 8 bases and J by 2 bases; unmatched bases: 5. CDR3 size: 15 residues. The CDR3 sequence: CASLGLAGTTDTQYF. CDR3 nucleotides: TGTGCCAGCTTAGGACTAGCGGGGACCACAGATACGCAGTATTTT. The complete variable domain, with remaining parts taken from reference TRBV7-3 and TRBJ2-3, reads GAGVSQTPSNKVTEKGKYVELRCDPISGHTALYWYRQSLGQGPEFLIYFQGTGAADDSGLPNDRFFAVRPEGSVSTLKIQRTERGDSAVYLCASLGLAGTTDTQYFGPGTRLTVL.

The table lists this clonotype with a few counts. CDR3 protein: CASSLTGGNTGELFF. For the CDR3, the DNA is TGCGCCAGCAGCCTGACAGGGGGAAACACCGGGGAGCTGTTTTTT. The chain couples TRBV4-1 to TRBJ2-2; 9 bases are a match to TRBD1. Germline V gives CDR1 MGHRA, CDR2 YSYEKL. CDR3 length: 15 amino acids. J was trimmed by 2 bases and V by 4 bases; bases with no gene match: 2.

V usage is TRBV20-1 and J usage is TRBJ2-3; either TRBD1 or TRBD2 may fit D (6 bases each). The CDR3 length is 17 residues. The germline CDR1 and CDR2 sequences are DFQATT and SNEGSKA (reference sequence). V shed 0 bases and J shed 0 bases, with 16 bases lying between them. The CDR3 protein is CSARDGGWGPSTDTQYF. CDR3 in DNA: TGCAGTGCTAGAGATGGGGGGTGGGGGCCGAGCACAGATACGCAGTATTTT.

There are many counts of this clonotype. The CDR3 sequence: CASSQDGGLGGYTF. Here the CDR3 DNA reads TGCGCCAGCAGCCAAGATGGGGGTTTGGGTGGCTACACCTTC. The genes are TRBV4-1 and TRBJ1-2, with a tentative D call TRBD1 (5 bases). V was cut by 0 bases and J by 7 bases, with 12 bases left in between. The V gene's germline CDR1 is MGHRA and CDR2 YSYEKL. This CDR3 region has 14 residues.

This clonotype appeared a few times. V and J are TRBV6-5 and TRBJ2-7; no clear D gene. The CDR3 runs to 15 residues. The germline V gene has CDR1 MNHEY and CDR2 SVGAGI. Trimming pared 5 bases from V and 2 bases from J, leaving 16 bases between. The CDR3 bases are TGTGCCAGCAGTGGGATGGGAAGCGCGACCTACGAGCAGTACTTC. Encoded protein: CASSGMGSATYEQYF.

This clonotype was counted between two and nine times. V usage is TRBV4-3 and J usage is TRBJ1-2, with a possible D match to TRBD1 (5 bases). Germline V gene sequence: CDR1 LGHNA, CDR2 YSLEER. The CDR3 length is 16 residues. V was clipped by 2 bases and J by 9 bases, with 22 bases between them. In nucleotides, the CDR3 is TGCGCCAGCAGCCAATTGGGGCATACCGGGGCCGCGCGCTACACCTTC. Residues: CASSQLGHTGAARYTF.

The rearrangement joins TRBV5-5 to TRBJ2-5, with D tentatively TRBD1 or TRBD2 (6 bases each). This CDR3 region has 15 residues. Germline loops: CDR1 SGHKS, CDR2 YYEKEE (reference sequence). V gave up 4 bases and J gave up 5 bases, with 18 bases separating them. CDR3 residues: CASSPGGFSVETQYF. CDR3 coding DNA: TGTGCCAGCAGCCCCGGGGGCTTCAGTGTCGAGACCCAGTACTTC.

This clonotype came up many times. The chain recombines TRBV7-2 with TRBJ2-7; TRBD1 matches 9 bases. Trimming at V came to 3 bases and at J to 3 bases, leaving 3 bases not matched to a gene. Germline CDR1 reads SGHTA; CDR2 reads FQGNSA. This CDR3 has 14 amino acids. This CDR3 is CASSFRDRDYEQYF. The CDR3 nucleotides are TGTGCCAGCAGCTTCCGGGACAGGGACTACGAGCAGTACTTC.

This clonotype was seen more than once but under ten times. The chain is built from TRBV5-1 and TRBJ2-7, with a tentative D call TRBD1 (6 bases). Deletions cut 2 bases from V and 5 bases from J, with 26 bases between. This CDR3 comprises 18 residues. Germline CDR1 reads SGHRS; CDR2 reads YFSETQ. The CDR3 loop reads CASSLGSPPDRLGDEQYF. CDR3 nucleotides: TGCGCCAGCAGCTTAGGATCGCCCCCGGACAGACTTGGGGACGAGCAGTACTTC.

This clonotype was observed at least ten times. The chain uses TRBV7-9 and TRBJ2-5; D ambiguous. Per the germline V gene, CDR1 is SEHNR and CDR2 is FQNEAQ (reference sequence). V lost 5 bases to trimming and J lost 5 bases, with 12 bases between them. There are 13 residues in the CDR3. The CDR3 here is CASSPIFQETQYF. The DNA for the CDR3 is TGTGCCAGCAGCCCGATATTCCAGGAGACCCAGTACTTC.

The chain links TRBV12-3 or TRBV12-4 to TRBJ1-1; D unclear. Trimming cost V 6 bases and J 3 bases, with 14 bases left between them. CDR3 length: 14 amino acids. The CDR3 coding sequence is TGTGCCAGCAGGCCCGGGCCCTTGGACACTGAAGCTTTCTTT. It codes for CASRPGPLDTEAFF.

This clonotype was counted many times. The chain recombines TRBV19 with TRBJ1-2; no firm D call. CDR3 length equals 12 residues. In germline, CDR1 is LNHDA, CDR2 SQIVND (reference sequence). The V and J ends lost 3 bases and 3 bases respectively, with 5 bases between them. CDR3 region: CASSIADYGYTF. The CDR3 region has the DNA TGTGCCAGTAGTATTGCCGACTATGGCTACACCTTC.